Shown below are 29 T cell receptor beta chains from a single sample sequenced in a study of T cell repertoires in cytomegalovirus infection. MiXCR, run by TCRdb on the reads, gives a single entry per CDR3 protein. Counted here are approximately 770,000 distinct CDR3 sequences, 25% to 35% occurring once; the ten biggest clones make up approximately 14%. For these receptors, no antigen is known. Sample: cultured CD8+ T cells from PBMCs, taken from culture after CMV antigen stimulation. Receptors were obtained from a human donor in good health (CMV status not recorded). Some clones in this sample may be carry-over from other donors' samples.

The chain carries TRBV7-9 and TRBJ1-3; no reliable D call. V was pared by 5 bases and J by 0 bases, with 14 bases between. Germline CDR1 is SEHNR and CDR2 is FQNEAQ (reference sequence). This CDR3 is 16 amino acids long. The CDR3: CASSPRTSHSGNTIYF. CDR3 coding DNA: TGTGCCAGCAGCCCACGGACGAGTCACTCTGGAAACACCATATATTTT.

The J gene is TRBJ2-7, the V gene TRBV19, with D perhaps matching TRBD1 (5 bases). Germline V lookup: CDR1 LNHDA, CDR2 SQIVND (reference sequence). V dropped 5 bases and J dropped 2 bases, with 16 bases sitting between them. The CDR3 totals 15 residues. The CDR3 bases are TGTGCCAGTAGTCATGGTGCTCAGGGCCCCTACGAGCAGTACTTC. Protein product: CASSHGAQGPYEQYF.

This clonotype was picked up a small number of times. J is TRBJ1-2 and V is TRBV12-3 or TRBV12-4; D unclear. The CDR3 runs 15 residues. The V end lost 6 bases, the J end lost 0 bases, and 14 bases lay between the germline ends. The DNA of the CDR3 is TGTGCCAGCAGGGAGGGAGCGGCTGCTAACTATGGCTACACCTTC. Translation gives CASREGAAANYGYTF.

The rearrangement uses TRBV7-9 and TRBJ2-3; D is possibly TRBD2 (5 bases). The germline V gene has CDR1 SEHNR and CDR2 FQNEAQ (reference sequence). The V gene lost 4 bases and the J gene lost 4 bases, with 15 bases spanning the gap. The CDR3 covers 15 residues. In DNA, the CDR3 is TGTGCCAGCAGCTCGACTAACGGGGTATCAGATACGCAGTATTTT. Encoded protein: CASSSTNGVSDTQYF.

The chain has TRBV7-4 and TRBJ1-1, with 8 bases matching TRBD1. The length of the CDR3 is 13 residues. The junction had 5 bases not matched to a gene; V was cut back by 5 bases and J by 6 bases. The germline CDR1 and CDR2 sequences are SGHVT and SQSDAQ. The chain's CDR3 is CASSPQGDAEAFF. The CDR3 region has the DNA TGTGCCAGCAGCCCACAGGGGGACGCTGAAGCTTTCTTT.

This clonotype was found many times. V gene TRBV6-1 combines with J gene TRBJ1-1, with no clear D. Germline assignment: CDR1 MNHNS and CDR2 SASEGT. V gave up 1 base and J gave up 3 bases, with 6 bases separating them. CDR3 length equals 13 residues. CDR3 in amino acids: CASSEEGYTEAFF. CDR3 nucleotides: TGTGCCAGCAGTGAAGAGGGTTACACTGAAGCTTTCTTT.

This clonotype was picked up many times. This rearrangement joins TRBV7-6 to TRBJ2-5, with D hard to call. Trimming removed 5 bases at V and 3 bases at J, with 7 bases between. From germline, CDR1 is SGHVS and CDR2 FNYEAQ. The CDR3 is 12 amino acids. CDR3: CASSRIEETQYF. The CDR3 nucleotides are TGTGCCAGCAGCCGGATCGAAGAGACCCAGTACTTC.

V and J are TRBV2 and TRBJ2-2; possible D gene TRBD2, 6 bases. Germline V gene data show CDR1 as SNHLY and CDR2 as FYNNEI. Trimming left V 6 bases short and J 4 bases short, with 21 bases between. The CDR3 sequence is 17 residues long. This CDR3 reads CASRPGGDGWSTGELFF. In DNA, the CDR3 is TGTGCCAGCAGGCCCGGAGGGGATGGTTGGTCCACCGGGGAGCTGTTTTTT.

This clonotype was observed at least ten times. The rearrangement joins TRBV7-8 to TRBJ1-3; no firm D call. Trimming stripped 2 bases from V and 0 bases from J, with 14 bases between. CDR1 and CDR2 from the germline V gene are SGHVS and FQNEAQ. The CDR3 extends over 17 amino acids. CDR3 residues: CASSLNSGLSSGNTIYF. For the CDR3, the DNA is TGTGCCAGCAGCTTAAATTCGGGCCTGAGCTCTGGAAACACCATATATTTT.

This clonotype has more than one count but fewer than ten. The CDR3 reads CASSLGGAEGGNTIYF. The CDR3 nucleotides are TGTGCCAGCAGCTTAGGGGGCGCGGAAGGTGGAAACACCATATATTTT. The V gene is TRBV7-6, the J gene TRBJ1-3; a weak D match, TRBD1 (5 bases). The V gene lost 1 base and the J gene lost 3 bases, with 13 bases spanning the gap. The CDR3 loop spans 16 amino acids. Germline V gene data show CDR1 as SGHVS and CDR2 as FNYEAQ. The whole variable domain, filled in from reference TRBV7-6 and TRBJ1-3, reads GAGVSQSPRYKVTKRGQDVALRCDPISGHVSLYWYRQALGQGPEFLTYFNYEAQQDKSGLPNDRFSAERPEGSISTLTIQRTEQRDSAMYRCASSLGGAEGGNTIYFGEGSWLTVV.

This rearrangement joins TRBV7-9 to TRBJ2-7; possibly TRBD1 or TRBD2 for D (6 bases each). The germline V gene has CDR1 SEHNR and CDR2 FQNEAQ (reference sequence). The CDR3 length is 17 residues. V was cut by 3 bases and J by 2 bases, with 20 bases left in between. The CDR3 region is CASSLGEARGPPYEQYV. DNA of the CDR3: TGTGCCAGCAGCTTGGGGGAGGCCAGGGGCCCCCCCTACGAGCAGTACGTC.

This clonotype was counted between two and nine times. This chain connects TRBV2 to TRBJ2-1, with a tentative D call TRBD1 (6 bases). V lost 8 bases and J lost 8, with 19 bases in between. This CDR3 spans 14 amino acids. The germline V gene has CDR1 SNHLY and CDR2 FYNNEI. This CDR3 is CASGPNRAWDEQFF. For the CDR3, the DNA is TGTGCCAGCGGCCCTAACAGGGCATGGGATGAGCAGTTCTTC.

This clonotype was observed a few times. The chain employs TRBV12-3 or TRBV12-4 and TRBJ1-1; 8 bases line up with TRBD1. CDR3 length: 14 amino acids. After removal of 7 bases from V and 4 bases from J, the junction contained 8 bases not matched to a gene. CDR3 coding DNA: TGTGCCAGCACCATGACAGGGGCGGCCACTGAAGCTTTCTTT. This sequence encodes CASTMTGAATEAFF.

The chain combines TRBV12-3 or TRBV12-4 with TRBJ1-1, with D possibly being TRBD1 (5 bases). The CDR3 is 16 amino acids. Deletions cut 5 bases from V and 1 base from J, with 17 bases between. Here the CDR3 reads CASSPLGGAENTEAFF. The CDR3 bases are TGTGCCAGCAGTCCCCTGGGAGGGGCCGAGAACACTGAAGCTTTCTTT.

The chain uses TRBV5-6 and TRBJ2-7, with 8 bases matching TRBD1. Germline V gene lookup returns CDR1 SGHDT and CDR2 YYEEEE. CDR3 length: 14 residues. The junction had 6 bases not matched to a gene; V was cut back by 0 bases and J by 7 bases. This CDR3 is CASSLGTGMREQYF. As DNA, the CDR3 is TGTGCCAGCAGCTTGGGGACAGGGATGAGGGAGCAGTACTTC.

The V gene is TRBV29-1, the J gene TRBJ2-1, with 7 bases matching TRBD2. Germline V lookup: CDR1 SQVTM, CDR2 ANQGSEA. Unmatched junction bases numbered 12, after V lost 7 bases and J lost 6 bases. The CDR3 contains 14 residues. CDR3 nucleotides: TGCAGCGCAGCCGGGACTACACAAACCAATGAGCAGTTCTTC. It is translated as CSAAGTTQTNEQFF.

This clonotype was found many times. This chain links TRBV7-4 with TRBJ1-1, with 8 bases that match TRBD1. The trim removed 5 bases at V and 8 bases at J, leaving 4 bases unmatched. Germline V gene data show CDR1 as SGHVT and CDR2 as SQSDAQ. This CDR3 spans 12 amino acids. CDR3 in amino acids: CASSPGGGEAFF. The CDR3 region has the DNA TGTGCCAGCAGCCCAGGGGGCGGGGAAGCTTTCTTT.

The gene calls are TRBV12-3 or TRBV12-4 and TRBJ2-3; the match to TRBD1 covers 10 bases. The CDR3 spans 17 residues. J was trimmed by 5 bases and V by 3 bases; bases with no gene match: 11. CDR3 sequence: CASSFSPGTGAGDTQYF. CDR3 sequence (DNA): TGTGCCAGCAGTTTTTCCCCGGGGACAGGGGCAGGAGATACGCAGTATTTT.

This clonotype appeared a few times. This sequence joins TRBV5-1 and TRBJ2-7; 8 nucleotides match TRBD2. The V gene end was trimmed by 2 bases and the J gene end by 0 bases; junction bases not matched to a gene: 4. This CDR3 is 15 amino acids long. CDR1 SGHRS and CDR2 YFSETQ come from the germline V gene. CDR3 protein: CASSFRGGPSYEQYF. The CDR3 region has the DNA TGCGCCAGCAGCTTCCGGGGGGGTCCCTCCTACGAGCAGTACTTC.

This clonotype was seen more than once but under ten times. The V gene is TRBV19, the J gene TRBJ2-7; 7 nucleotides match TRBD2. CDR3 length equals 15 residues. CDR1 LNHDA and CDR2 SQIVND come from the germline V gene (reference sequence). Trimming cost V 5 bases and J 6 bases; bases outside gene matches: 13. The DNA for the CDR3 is TGTGCCAGTAGTGTCTCACTCCGGGGAGGGCGCGAGCAGTACTTC. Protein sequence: CASSVSLRGGREQYF.

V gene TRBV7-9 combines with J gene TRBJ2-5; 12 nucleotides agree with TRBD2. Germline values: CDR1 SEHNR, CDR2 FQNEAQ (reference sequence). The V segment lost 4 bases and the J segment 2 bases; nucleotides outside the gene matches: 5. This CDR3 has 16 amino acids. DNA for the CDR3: TGTGCCAGCAGCTCCCGACTAGCGGGGGAACAAGAGACCCAGTACTTC. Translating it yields CASSSRLAGEQETQYF. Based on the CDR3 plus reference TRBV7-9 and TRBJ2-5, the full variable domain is DTGVSQNPRHKITKRGQNVTFRCDPISEHNRLYWYRQTLGQGPEFLTYFQNEAQLEKSRLLSDRFSAERPKGSFSTLEIQRTEQGDSAMYLCASSSRLAGEQETQYFGPGTRLLVL.

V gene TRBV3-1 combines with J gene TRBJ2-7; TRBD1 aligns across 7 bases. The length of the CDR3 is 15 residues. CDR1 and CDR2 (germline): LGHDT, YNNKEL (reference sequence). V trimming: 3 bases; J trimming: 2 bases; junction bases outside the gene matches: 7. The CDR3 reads CASSHLGQDTYEQYF. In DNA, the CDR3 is TGTGCCAGCAGCCACCTAGGACAGGATACCTACGAGCAGTACTTC.

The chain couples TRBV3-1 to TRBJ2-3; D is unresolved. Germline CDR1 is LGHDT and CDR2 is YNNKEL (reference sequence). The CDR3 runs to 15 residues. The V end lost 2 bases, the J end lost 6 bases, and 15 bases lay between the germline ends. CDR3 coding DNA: TGTGCCAGCAGCCAAACGGGTATACCCCCGGATACGCAGTATTTT. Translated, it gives CASSQTGIPPDTQYF.

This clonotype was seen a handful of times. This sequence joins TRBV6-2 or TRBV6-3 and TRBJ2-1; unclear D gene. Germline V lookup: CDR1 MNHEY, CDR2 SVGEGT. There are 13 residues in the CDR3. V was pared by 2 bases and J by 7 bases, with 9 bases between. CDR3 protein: CASSYSYGNEQFF. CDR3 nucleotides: TGTGCCAGCAGTTACAGTTATGGGAATGAGCAGTTCTTC.

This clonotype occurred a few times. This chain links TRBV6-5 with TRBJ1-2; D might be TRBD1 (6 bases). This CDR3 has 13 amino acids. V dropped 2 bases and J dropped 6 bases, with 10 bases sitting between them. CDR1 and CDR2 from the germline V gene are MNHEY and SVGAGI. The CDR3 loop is CASSYTDRNGYTF. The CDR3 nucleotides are TGTGCCAGCAGTTACACGGACAGAAATGGCTACACCTTC.

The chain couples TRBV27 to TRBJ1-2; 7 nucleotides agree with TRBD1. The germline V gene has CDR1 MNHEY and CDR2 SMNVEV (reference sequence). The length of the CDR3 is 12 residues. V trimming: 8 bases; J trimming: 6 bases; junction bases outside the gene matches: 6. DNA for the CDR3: TGTGCCAGCTGGACAGGTAGTGATGGCTACACCTTC. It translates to CASWTGSDGYTF.

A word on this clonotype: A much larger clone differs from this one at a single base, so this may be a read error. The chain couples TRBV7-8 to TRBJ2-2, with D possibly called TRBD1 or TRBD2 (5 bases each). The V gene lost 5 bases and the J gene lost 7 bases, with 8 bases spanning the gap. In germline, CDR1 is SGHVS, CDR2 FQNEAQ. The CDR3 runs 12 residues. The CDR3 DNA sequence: TGTGCCAGCAGCGAGGGGCTCGGGGAGCTGTTTTTT. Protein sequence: CASSEGLGELFF. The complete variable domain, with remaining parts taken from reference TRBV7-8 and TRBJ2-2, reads GAGVSQSPRYKVAKRGQDVALRCDPISGHVSLFWYQQALGQGPEFLTYFQNEAQLDKSGLPSDRFFAERPEGSVSTLKIQRTQQEDSAVYLCASSEGLGELFFGEGSRLTVL.

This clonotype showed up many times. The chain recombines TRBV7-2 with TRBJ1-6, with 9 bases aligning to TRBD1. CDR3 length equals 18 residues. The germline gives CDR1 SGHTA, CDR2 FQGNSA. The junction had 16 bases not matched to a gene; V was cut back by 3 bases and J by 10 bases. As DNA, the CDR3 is TGTGCCAGCAGCTTGAATTCTTCGATCCGGGACAGGGACTCACCCCTCCACTTT. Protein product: CASSLNSSIRDRDSPLHF.

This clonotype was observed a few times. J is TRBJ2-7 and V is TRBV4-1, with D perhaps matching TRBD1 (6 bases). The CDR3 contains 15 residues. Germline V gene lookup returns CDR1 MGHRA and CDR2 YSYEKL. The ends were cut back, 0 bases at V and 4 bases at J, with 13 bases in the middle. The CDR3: CASSQESGVGYEQYF. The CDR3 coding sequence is TGCGCCAGCAGCCAAGAGTCAGGGGTTGGATACGAGCAGTACTTC.